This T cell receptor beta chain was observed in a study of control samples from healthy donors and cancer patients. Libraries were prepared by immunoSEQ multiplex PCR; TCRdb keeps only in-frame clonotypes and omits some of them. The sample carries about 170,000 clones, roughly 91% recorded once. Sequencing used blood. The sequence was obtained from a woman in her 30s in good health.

CDR3 loop: CATSRDRTGGNTIYF. The CDR3 DNA reads TGTGCCACCAGCAGAGATCGGACAGGTGGAAACACCATATATTTT. This chain uses TRBV15 with TRBJ1-3, with 7 bases identical to TRBD1. J lost 3 bases, V lost 0 bases, and 2 bases had no gene match. The germline V gene has CDR1 LNHNV and CDR2 YYDKDF (reference sequence). There are 15 residues in the CDR3.